This record looks at one T cell receptor beta chain sequence and its context. Antigen specificity is unknown. Germline lookup yields CDR1 MNHNY and CDR2 SVGAGI (reference sequence). The CDR3 consists of 14 residues. V was cut by 6 bases and J by 4 bases, with 13 bases left in between. The sample originates from a study of T cell responses to AZD1222 COVID-19 vaccine. Libraries were prepared by immunoSEQ multiplex PCR; TCRdb keeps only in-frame clonotypes and omits some of them. The sample records more than 90,000 clones, more than 75% being singletons. Study results and limitations: Possibly, clonal diversity was underestimated; donors were largely white British and included more females. None of the repertoires were sampled until the peak T cell response had passed.

Sequencing used peripheral blood, obtained 28 days after the second AZD1222 dose. The clonotype originates from an adult who received the AZD1222 COVID-19 vaccine. The chain employs TRBV6-6 and TRBJ2-1; D is undetermined. Here the CDR3 reads CASSPWNSYNEQFF. Written as DNA, the CDR3 is TGTGCCAGCAGCCCCTGGAACTCTTACAATGAGCAGTTCTTC.